The sequence of this TCR beta chain was determined in a study of beta chain features in type 1 diabetes. CDR3 length equals 16 residues. Trimming took off 1 base at V and 3 bases at J, with 16 bases between the two ends. CDR1 MRHNA and CDR2 SNTAGT come from the germline V gene. Investigators reverse transcribed all isolated RNA, so they sequenced expressed TCRB transcripts. Profiling relied on immunoSEQ multiplex PCR, and the TCRdb table lists in-frame clones only, not all of them. The table shows about 900,000 clones, with roughly 15% occurring only once. This rearrangement joins TRBV6-4 to TRBJ2-7; D is unclear. The clonotype was recovered from a young woman in good health. Sequencing was performed on naive CD4+ T cells from blood. The CDR3 loop is CASSDWPQLTDYEQYF. The CDR3 nucleotides read TGTGCCAGCAGTGACTGGCCCCAGCTAACGGACTACGAGCAGTACTTC.